These 15 T cell receptor beta chains share one sample of origin, sequenced in a study of T cells in Graves' hyperthyroidism and ophthalmopathy (dated 2019 in TCRdb). Receptors were amplified or captured by multiplex PCR. The run used an Illumina HiSeq 2000. Amplification of TCR beta CDR3 regions was carried out from RNA transcripts. The TCR CDR3 was subjected to a first round of RT-PCR using the HTBI primer set and the Qiagen OneStep RT-PCR kit. The raw public reads went through TCRdb reprocessing: fastp at Q25, MiXCR clone calling, in-frame beta chains kept. Rows merge per CDR3 protein into single entries with the most common DNA and genes. A total of a few hundred thousand distinct CDR3 sequences appear in this sample, approximately 15% of them only once. The ten most abundant clones make up about 15% of the sample. The material sequenced was blood. These receptors were collected from a woman in her thirties or forties with Graves' hyperthyroidism.

This clonotype was seen repeatedly, ten times or more. The rearrangement uses TRBV20-1 and TRBJ2-3, with TRBD2 matching over 9 bases. The CDR3 runs to 15 residues. After removal of 0 bases from V and 4 bases from J, the junction contained 5 bases not matched to a gene. CDR1 and CDR2 from the germline V gene are DFQATT and SNEGSKA (reference sequence). The CDR3 DNA is TGCAGTGCTAGAGATGATGGCGGGAGGGCAGATACGCAGTATTTT. Amino acids: CSARDDGGRADTQYF.

The J gene is TRBJ2-3, the V gene TRBV29-1; 9 bases agree with TRBD2. There are 18 residues in the CDR3. The ends lost 2 bases at V and 2 bases at J; junction bases unmatched: 14. Germline V lookup: CDR1 SQVTM, CDR2 ANQGSEA. The CDR3 DNA is TGCAGCGTTGAACTTAATACGATAACTAGCGGGTCCACAGATACGCAGTATTTT. It specifies CSVELNTITSGSTDTQYF.

This clonotype has a count of ten or more. The genes are TRBV3-1 and TRBJ2-5; the match to TRBD2 covers 9 bases. This CDR3 is built from 16 residues. The V segment lost 0 bases and the J segment 1 base; nucleotides outside the gene matches: 3. CDR1 and CDR2 (germline): LGHDT, YNNKEL (reference sequence). The CDR3 nucleotides are TGTGCCAGCAGCCAAGAGGCGGGAGGGGTCCAAGAGACCCAGTACTTC. As protein: CASSQEAGGVQETQYF.

This clonotype turned up a few times. CDR3 coding DNA: TGCGCCAGCAGCTTGGTAGGTCCTAGCGGCAATGAGCAGTTCTTC. Protein product: CASSLVGPSGNEQFF. The J gene is TRBJ2-1, the V gene TRBV5-1, with 7 bases identical to TRBD2. The CDR3 is made up of 15 amino acids. Trimming cost V 0 bases and J 6 bases; bases outside gene matches: 6. Germline CDR1 reads SGHRS; CDR2 reads YFSETQ.

The CDR3 DNA sequence: TGTGCCAGCAGCACCGGACTAGCGACTAGCACAGATACGCAGTATTTT. Encoded protein: CASSTGLATSTDTQYF. This chain joins TRBV11-2 and TRBJ2-3; 9 nucleotides line up with TRBD2. V lost 5 bases, J lost 0 bases, and 6 bases stayed unmatched. Looked up from germline, CDR1 is SGHAT and CDR2 is FQNNGV. The CDR3 sequence is 16 residues long.

The chain recombines TRBV2 with TRBJ2-4; 8 bases agree with TRBD1. The CDR3 extends over 16 amino acids. CDR1 SNHLY and CDR2 FYNNEI come from the germline V gene. The trim removed 4 bases at V and 2 bases at J, leaving 7 bases unmatched. CDR3 protein: CASSVDRGFPKNIQYF. The CDR3 DNA sequence: TGTGCCAGCAGTGTAGACAGGGGCTTTCCCAAAAACATTCAGTACTTC. The full variable domain, its missing parts supplied by reference TRBV2 and TRBJ2-4, is EPEVTQTPSHQVTQMGQEVILRCVPISNHLYFYWYRQILGQKVEFLVSFYNNEISEKSEIFDDQFSVERPDGSNFTLKIRSTKLEDSAMYFCASSVDRGFPKNIQYFGAGTRLSVL.

This clonotype has ten or more counts. This sequence joins TRBV29-1 and TRBJ1-1; D unclear. V gave up 6 bases and J gave up 2 bases, with 10 bases separating them. The CDR3 contains 12 residues. Germline V gene lookup returns CDR1 SQVTM and CDR2 ANQGSEA. The CDR3 coding sequence is TGCAGCGTCCTCCGGACCAACACTGAAGCTTTCTTT. Residues: CSVLRTNTEAFF. The full variable domain, in which reference TRBV29-1 and TRBJ1-1 provide the parts outside the CDR3, is SAVISQKPSRDICQRGTSLTIQCQVDSQVTMMFWYRQQPGQSLTLIATANQGSEATYESGFVIDKFPISRPNLTFSTLTVSNMSPEDSSIYLCSVLRTNTEAFFGQGTRLTVV.

This clonotype was detected many times. J is TRBJ2-7 and V is TRBV28; a weak D match, TRBD2 (6 bases). Germline values: CDR1 MDHEN, CDR2 SYDVKM. V was pared by 7 bases and J by 3 bases, with 16 bases between. The CDR3 contains 14 residues. The chain's CDR3 is CASTPRRAGYEQYF. The CDR3 DNA reads as TGTGCCAGCACCCCGCGGAGGGCGGGCTACGAGCAGTACTTC.

Ten or more counts support this clonotype. This sequence joins TRBV28 and TRBJ2-1; TRBD2 aligns across 11 bases. V gave up 4 bases and J gave up 7 bases; unmatched junction bases: 9. The CDR3 is 16 amino acids. Germline V gives CDR1 MDHEN, CDR2 SYDVKM. Here the CDR3 DNA reads TGTGCCAGCAGTTCTCAACTAGCGGGAGAATTAAATGAGCAGTTCTTC. Amino acids: CASSSQLAGELNEQFF.

The chain carries TRBV27 and TRBJ2-7, with TRBD1 identical over 7 bases. This CDR3 comprises 15 residues. J gave up 4 bases and V 5 bases, and 11 bases lay outside the gene matches. CDR1 is MNHEY and CDR2 is SMNVEV in the germline V gene (reference sequence). CDR3 amino acids: CASSPSLGQSYEQYF. Here the CDR3 DNA reads TGTGCCAGCAGTCCCAGCCTGGGACAGAGTTACGAGCAGTACTTC.

This clonotype was seen many times. The chain links TRBV20-1 to TRBJ2-2; no clear D. The CDR3 contains 13 residues. The V and J ends lost 3 bases and 6 bases respectively, with 11 bases between them. From germline, CDR1 is DFQATT and CDR2 SNEGSKA (reference sequence). CDR3 sequence: CSASPPGSGELFF. The CDR3 DNA reads as TGCAGTGCTAGCCCTCCCGGTTCCGGGGAGCTGTTTTTT.

In its sample, this clonotype was seen many times. The chain employs TRBV6-1 and TRBJ2-7; the D is unclear. The germline V gene encodes CDR1 MNHNS and CDR2 SASEGT. The CDR3 is made up of 14 amino acids. Trimming took 5 bases from V and 1 from J, leaving 12 bases between them. CDR3 nucleotides: TGTGCCAGCAGTCCCCCGGACGTATCCTACGAGCAGTACTTC. Protein product: CASSPPDVSYEQYF.

This clonotype turned up a few times. The CDR3 region has the DNA TGTGCCAGCAGTTTAAGGGCGGGACTAGCGGGAGGGTCAACTTTCACAGATACGCAGTATTTT. Protein: CASSLRAGLAGGSTFTDTQYF. V gene TRBV27 combines with J gene TRBJ2-3, with TRBD2 matching over 16 bases. Trimming cost V 2 bases and J 2 bases; bases outside gene matches: 13. In germline, CDR1 is MNHEY, CDR2 SMNVEV (reference sequence). The CDR3 extends over 21 amino acids.

This clonotype was seen ten or more times. The chain uses TRBV5-1 and TRBJ1-1; possible D gene TRBD1, 6 bases. The CDR3 totals 13 residues. Trimming took off 5 bases at V and 0 bases at J, with 8 bases between the two ends. The germline V gene encodes CDR1 SGHRS and CDR2 YFSETQ. The CDR3 loop reads CASRRTVNTEAFF. CDR3 nucleotides: TGCGCCAGCAGGCGGACAGTGAACACTGAAGCTTTCTTT.

Many counts were recorded for this clonotype. The rearrangement links TRBV28 to TRBJ2-7, with TRBD2 matching over 11 bases. CDR3 length equals 17 residues. V shed 5 bases, J shed 3 bases, and the junction held 12 bases outside the gene matches. The germline V gene has CDR1 MDHEN and CDR2 SYDVKM. In DNA, the CDR3 is TGTGCCAGCAGTCGAACTCCCGGGACTAGCGGAGGCTACGAGCAGTACTTC. Translation gives CASSRTPGTSGGYEQYF.